This T cell receptor (beta chain) derives from a study of shared clonotypes between healthy human individuals. Study outcomes and limitations: Represented diversity, genetic and exposure-history alike, was limited by few donors. Generation probability values for non-shared clonotypes were lower than those for clonotypes shared by all four donors.

This CDR3 comprises 17 residues. Germline assignment: CDR1 LNHNV and CDR2 YYDKDF (reference sequence). With 1 base removed from V and 2 bases from J, the gap between germline ends came to 18 bases. Sequencing used immunoSEQ multiplex PCR; TCRdb keeps in-frame clones, though not all of them. The sample shows about 1 million clones, about 75% of them seen only once. Both subsets, CD45RA+ naive and CD45RA-negative memory, were split from the CD4+ cells. About this clone itself: What it binds is not known.

The receptor comes from a man younger than 30 in good health. The source material was memory CD4+ T cells sorted from blood. Noted subset: CD45RA-negative fraction. The chain combines TRBV15 with TRBJ2-7; D may be TRBD1 or TRBD2 (5 bases each). CDR3 DNA: TGTGCCACCAGCAGAGGTGGGGCCGGGGCCTCAACCTACGAGCAGTACTTC. The encoded protein is CATSRGGAGASTYEQYF.